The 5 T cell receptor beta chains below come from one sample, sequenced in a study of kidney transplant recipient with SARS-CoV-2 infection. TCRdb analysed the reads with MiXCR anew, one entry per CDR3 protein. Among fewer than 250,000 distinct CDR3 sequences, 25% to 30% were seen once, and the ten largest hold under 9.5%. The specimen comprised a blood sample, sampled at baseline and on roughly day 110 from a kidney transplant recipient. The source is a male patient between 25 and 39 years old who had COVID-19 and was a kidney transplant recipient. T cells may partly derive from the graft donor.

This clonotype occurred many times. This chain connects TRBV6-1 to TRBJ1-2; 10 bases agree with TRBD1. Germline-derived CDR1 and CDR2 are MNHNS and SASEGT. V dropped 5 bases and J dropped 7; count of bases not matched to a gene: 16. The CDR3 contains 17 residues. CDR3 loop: CASSTTTGTGDGGGYTF. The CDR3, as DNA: TGTGCCAGCAGTACAACGACCGGGACAGGGGACGGAGGTGGCTACACCTTC.

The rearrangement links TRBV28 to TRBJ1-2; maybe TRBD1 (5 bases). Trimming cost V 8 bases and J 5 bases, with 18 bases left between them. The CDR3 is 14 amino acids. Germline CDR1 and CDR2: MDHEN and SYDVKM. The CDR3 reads CASGQTGTLYGYTF. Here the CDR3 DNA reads TGTGCCAGCGGGCAGACGGGGACGCTATATGGCTACACCTTC.

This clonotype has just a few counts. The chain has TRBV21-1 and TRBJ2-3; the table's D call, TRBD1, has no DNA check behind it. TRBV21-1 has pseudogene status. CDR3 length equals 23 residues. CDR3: CASSTPGPDRAPHFTKYTDTQYF. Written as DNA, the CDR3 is TGTGCCAGCAGCACCCCTGGGCCTGACAGGGCGCCCCATTTCACGAAATACACAGATACGCAGTATTTT.

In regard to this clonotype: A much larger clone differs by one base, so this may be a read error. The CDR3 nucleotides read TGTGCCGGCAGCGCCTTTGCATACCATGGAAAGACCTATGGCTACACCTTC. It encodes CAGSAFAYHGKTYGYTF. The chain combines TRBV7-9 with TRBJ1-2; the D is unclear. Looked up from germline, CDR1 is SEHNR and CDR2 is FQNEAQ (reference sequence). This CDR3 contains 17 residues.

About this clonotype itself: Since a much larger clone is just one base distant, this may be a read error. CDR3 loop: CASSVGLGVREQCF. CDR3 nucleotides: TGTGCCAGCAGCGTAGGACTAGGGGTCCGCGAGCAGTGCTTC. The chain recombines TRBV9 with TRBJ2-7; D perhaps matches TRBD2 (6 bases). CDR1 SGDLS and CDR2 YYNGEE come from the germline V gene. The CDR3 spans 14 residues.